Described below is a single TCR beta chain sequence and its context. The germline V gene has CDR1 SQVTM and CDR2 ANQGSEA. The ends were cut back, 6 bases at V and 11 bases at J, with 25 bases in the middle. CDR3 size: 14 residues. This entry is derived from a study of Graves' ophthalmopathy and Graves' hyperthyroidism. The TCR beta CDR3 regions underwent amplification from RNA transcripts. Second-round multiplex PCR followed a first-round RT-PCR using HTBI primers. TCRdb itself ran the multiplex PCR reads through MiXCR, one entry per CDR3 protein. Of some 1.1 million distinct CDR3 sequences listed, 35% to 40% were seen once; the top ten hold 11%.

The chain employs TRBV29-1 and TRBJ1-2, with a possible D match to TRBD1 (6 bases). This receptor was identified in an adult man with Graves' hyperthyroidism. Sequences were obtained from peripheral blood or thyroid tissue (not recorded which). CDR3 sequence: CSVEYRDLYGGYTF. CDR3 coding DNA: TGCAGCGTCGAATACAGGGATCTCTATGGAGGTTACACCTTC.